Sequencing of this T cell receptor (beta chain) was carried out in a study of blood T cell repertoires in COVID-19 (dated by TCRdb to 2020 to 2022). Background for the entire study: Collaborator samples came from the United States, Italy and Spain and covered acute and convalescent phases of COVID-19. The material from the prospective study consisted of cDNA or gDNA derived from T cells, B-cell-depleted T cells, or PBMCs. Subjects who had been exposed to COVID-19, were actively infected with it, or had recovered from it provided the deeply sampled blood TCRbeta repertoires that made up the dataset. The repertoires were released in a freely available public database intended as a resource for research on the immune response to SARS-CoV-2. The samples were drawn from two sources: the first 160 participants of the ongoing ImmuneRACE study, and 1,000 to 1,500 subjects contributed by 6 global collaborators. The sample metadata nearly always contained a de-identified subject ID, COVID-19 status, age in years and sex. Where available, HLA class I and class II types were taken from metadata supplied by the sample provider and were not determined by assay-based typing. The research as a whole found: The quantity of clinical and demographic metadata differed by source and by participant and was supplied without curation.

Another Seattle source contributed samples from volunteer blood donors who had recovered from COVID-19. Whole blood was collected in K2EDTA tubes by collaborating institutions according to the institutions' own protocols. For TCRbeta analysis, collaborators shipped samples as frozen whole blood, isolated PBMCs, or DNA extracted from either of those sample types. TCRbeta CDR3 regions were amplified from genomic DNA by means of the immunoSEQ Assay, a bias-controlled multiplex PCR. As for the original processing: Nucleated cell counts per sample were estimated from amplification of reference gene primers within the assay. To quantify the absolute abundance of each unique TCRbeta CDR3 rearrangement, sequence reads were collapsed and filtered. For each sample, productive Simpson clonality was calculated by taking the square root of Simpson's diversity index across productive rearrangements. TCRdb provides this immuneACCESS table in a form limited to in-frame rearrangements. Some clones are lacking; in checked studies, under half of them reflect an unresolved V gene, and why the rest are absent is not known. V and J calls and clone size are as listed in that table; D and trimming were resolved from the DNA. The sample includes fewer than 150,000 clones, with roughly 84% observed a single time. The ten largest clones represent roughly an eighth of the sample.

This clone has only a few counts. The clone's antigen remains unknown. Base quality data are lacking; no much larger clone is found one base away. The CDR3 sequence holds 17 residues, the cysteine and phenylalanine included. Only CDR3 DNA remains: 51 bases, in frame from the first base. The germline V gene provides CDR1 SGHRS and CDR2 YFSETQ. Compared with germline, V lacks 4 bases and J lacks 4 bases; bases without a gene match: 14. This sequence was found in a woman aged 25 to 39 who had recovered from COVID-19. The source material was peripheral blood. This chain joins TRBV5-1 to TRBJ2-7; 10 bases in between match TRBD2. The CDR3 protein: CASSPQAASGRRYEQYF. The DNA sequence reads TGCGCCAGCAGCCCTCAGGCAGCTAGCGGGAGACGGTACGAGCAGTACTTC.